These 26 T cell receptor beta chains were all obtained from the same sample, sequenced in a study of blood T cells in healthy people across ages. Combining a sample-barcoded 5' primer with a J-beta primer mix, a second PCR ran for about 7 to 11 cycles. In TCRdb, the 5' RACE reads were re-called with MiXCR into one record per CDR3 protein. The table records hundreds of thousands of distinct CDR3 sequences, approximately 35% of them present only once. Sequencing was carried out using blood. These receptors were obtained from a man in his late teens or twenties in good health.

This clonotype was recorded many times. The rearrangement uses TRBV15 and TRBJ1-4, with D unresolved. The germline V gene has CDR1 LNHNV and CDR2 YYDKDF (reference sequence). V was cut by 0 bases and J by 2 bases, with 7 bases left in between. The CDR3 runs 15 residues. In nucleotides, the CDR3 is TGTGCCACCAGCAGAGATAGAAGTACTAATGAAAAACTGTTTTTT. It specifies CATSRDRSTNEKLFF.

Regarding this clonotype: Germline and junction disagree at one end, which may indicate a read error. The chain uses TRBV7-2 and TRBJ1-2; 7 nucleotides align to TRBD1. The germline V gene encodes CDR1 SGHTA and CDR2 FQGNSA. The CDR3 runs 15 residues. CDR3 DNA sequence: TGTGCCAGCAGCCCTCATGCCGGGACAGACTATGACTACACCTTC. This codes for CASSPHAGTDYDYTF.

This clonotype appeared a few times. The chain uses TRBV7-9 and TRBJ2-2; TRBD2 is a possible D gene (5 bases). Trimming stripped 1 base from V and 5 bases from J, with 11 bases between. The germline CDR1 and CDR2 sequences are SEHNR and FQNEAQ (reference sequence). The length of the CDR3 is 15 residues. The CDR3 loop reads CASSLGAGDTGELFF. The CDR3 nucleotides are TGTGCCAGCAGCTTAGGGGCCGGGGATACCGGGGAGCTGTTTTTT.

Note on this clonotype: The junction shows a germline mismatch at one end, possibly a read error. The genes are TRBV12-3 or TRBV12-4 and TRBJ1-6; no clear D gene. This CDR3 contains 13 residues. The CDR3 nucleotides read TGTGCCAGCAGTGTAGCACGTGATTCACCCCTCCACTTT. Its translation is CASSVARDSPLHF.

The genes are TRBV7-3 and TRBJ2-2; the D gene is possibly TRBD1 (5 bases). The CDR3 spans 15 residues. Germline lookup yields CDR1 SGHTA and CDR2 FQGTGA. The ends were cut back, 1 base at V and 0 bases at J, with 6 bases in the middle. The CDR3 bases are TGTGCCAGCAGCTTAAGGACAACGAACACCGGGGAGCTGTTTTTT. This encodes CASSLRTTNTGELFF.

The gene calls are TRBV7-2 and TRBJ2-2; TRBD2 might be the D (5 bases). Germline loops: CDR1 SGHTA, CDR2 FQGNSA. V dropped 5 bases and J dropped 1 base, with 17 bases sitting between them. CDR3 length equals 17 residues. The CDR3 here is CASSLVEIAGNTGELFF. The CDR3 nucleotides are TGTGCCAGCAGCCTGGTCGAGATTGCGGGGAACACCGGGGAGCTGTTTTTT.

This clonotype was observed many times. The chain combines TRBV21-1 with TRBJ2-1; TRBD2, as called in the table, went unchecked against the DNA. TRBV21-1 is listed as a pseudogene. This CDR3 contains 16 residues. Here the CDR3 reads CASREGRVSFYNEQFF. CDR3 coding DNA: TGTGCCAGCAGAGAGGGGAGGGTATCATTCTACAATGAGCAGTTCTTC.

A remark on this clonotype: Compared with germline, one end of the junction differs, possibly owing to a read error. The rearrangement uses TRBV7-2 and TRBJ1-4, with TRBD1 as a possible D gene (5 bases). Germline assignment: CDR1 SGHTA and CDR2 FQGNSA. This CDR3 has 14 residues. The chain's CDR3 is CASSVAGGGKKLFF. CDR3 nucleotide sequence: TGTGCCAGCAGCGTAGCTGGGGGTGGGAAAAAACTGTTTTTT.

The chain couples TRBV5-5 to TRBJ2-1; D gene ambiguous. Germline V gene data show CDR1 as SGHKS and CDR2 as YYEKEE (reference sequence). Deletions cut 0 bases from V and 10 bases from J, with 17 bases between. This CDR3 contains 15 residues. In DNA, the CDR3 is TGTGCCAGCAGCTTGGGTCAGTCCCTCTCCTACGAGCAGTTCTTC. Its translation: CASSLGQSLSYEQFF.

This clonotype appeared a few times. In nucleotides, the CDR3 is TGCAGTGCTAGAGATGGAAGCGCAGGGAAGTACGAGCAGTACTTC. Its translation is CSARDGSAGKYEQYF. The rearrangement joins TRBV20-1 to TRBJ2-7; the D gene is possibly TRBD1 (5 bases). The CDR3 is made up of 15 amino acids. CDR1 DFQATT and CDR2 SNEGSKA come from the germline V gene (reference sequence). V was pared by 0 bases and J by 4 bases, with 16 bases between.

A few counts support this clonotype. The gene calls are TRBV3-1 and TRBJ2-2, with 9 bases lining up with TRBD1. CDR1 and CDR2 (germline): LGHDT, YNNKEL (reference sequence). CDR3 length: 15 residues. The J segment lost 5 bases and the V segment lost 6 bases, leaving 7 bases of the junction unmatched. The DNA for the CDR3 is TGTGCCAGCAGACGCTGGGACAGGGCAACCGGGGAGCTGTTTTTT. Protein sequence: CASRRWDRATGELFF.

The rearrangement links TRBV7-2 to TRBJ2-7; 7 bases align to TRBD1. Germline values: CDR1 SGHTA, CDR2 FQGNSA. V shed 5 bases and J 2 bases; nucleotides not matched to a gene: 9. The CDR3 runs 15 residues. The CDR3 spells CASSAQGNDAYEQYF. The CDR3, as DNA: TGTGCCAGCAGCGCACAGGGGAATGATGCCTACGAGCAGTACTTC.

CDR3 coding DNA: TGTGCCAGCAGTTACCTAGGACAGGGGATGAATGAGCAGTACTTC. It codes for CASSYLGQGMNEQYF. V usage is TRBV6-5 and J usage is TRBJ2-4; 9 bases are shared with TRBD1. V shed 2 bases, J shed 13 bases, and the junction held 12 bases outside the gene matches. CDR3 length: 15 residues. The germline V gene encodes CDR1 MNHEY and CDR2 SVGAGI.

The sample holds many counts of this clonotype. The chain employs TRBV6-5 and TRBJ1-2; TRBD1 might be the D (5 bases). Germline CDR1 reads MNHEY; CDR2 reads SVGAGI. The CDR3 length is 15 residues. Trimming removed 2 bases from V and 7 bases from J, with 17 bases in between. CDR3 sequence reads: CASSYSIGAPSGYTF. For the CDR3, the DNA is TGTGCCAGCAGTTACAGTATCGGGGCCCCTTCTGGCTACACCTTC.

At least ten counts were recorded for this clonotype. CDR3 DNA sequence: TGTGCCAGCAGCCATACGGGAGTAGAGGGTCTTGGCTACACCTTC. Its translation is CASSHTGVEGLGYTF. The rearrangement uses TRBV14 and TRBJ1-2, with D uncertain. V was cut by 3 bases and J by 7 bases, with 18 bases left in between. Per the germline V gene, CDR1 is SGHDN and CDR2 is FVKESK. The CDR3 runs 15 residues.

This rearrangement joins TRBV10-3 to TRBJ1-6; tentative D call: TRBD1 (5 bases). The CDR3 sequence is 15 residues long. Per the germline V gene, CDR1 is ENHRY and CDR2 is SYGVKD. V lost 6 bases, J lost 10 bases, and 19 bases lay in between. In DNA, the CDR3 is TGTGCCATCAGACCGGATGAGGGGTTTGCATCACCCCTCCACTTT. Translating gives CAIRPDEGFASPLHF.

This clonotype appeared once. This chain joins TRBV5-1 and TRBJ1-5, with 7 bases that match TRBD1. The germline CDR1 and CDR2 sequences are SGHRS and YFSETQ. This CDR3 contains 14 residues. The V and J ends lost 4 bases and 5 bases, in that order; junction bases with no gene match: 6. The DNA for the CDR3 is TGCGCCAGCAGCGCGGGACAGCGAGATCAGCCCCAGCATTTT. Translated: CASSAGQRDQPQHF.

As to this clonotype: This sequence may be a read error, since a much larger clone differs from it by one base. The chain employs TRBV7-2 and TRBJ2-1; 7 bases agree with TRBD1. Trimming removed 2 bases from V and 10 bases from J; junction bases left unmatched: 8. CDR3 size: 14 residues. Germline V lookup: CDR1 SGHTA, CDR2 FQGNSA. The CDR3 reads CASSLPGTAYEQFF. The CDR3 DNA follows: TGTGCCAGCAGCTTACCCGGGACAGCCTACGAGCAGTTCTTC.

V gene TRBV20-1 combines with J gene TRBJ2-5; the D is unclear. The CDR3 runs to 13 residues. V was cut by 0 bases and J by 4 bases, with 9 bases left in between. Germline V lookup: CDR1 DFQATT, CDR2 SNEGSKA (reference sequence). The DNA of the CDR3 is TGCAGTGCTAGAGATCGCCTAGGAGAGACCCAGTACTTC. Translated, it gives CSARDRLGETQYF.

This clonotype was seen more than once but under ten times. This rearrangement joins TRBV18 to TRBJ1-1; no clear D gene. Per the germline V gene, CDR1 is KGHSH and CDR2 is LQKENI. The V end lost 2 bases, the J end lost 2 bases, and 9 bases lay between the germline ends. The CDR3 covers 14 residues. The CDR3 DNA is TGTGCCAGCTCACCAGGGCAGAGTAACACTGAAGCTTTCTTT. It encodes CASSPGQSNTEAFF.

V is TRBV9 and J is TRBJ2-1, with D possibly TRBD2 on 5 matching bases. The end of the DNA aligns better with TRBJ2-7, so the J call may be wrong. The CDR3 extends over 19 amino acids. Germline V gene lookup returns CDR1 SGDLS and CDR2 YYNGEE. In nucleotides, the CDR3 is TGTGCCAGCAGCGTAGGAGGGCGGGCGGGCTTCAGCTCCTACAATGAGCAGTACTTC. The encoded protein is CASSVGGRAGFSSYNEQYF.

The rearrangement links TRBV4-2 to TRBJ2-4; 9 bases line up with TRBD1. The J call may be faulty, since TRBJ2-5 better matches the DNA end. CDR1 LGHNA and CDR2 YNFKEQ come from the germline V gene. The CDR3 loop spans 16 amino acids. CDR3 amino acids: CASSQGTGVDQETQYF. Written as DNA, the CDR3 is TGTGCCAGCAGCCAAGGGACAGGGGTCGACCAAGAGACCCAGTACTTC.

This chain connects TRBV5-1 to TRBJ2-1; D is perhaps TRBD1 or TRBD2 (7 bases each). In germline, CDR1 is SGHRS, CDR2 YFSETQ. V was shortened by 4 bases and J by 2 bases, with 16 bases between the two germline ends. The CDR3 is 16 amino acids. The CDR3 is CASSDVRGGPYNEQFF. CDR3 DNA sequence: TGCGCCAGCAGCGATGTCAGGGGGGGACCCTACAATGAGCAGTTCTTC.

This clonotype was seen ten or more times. The DNA for the CDR3 is TGCGCCAGCAGCTTAGGTACAGGGGCCTACAATGAGCAGTTCTTC. It translates to CASSLGTGAYNEQFF. V gene TRBV5-1 combines with J gene TRBJ2-1, with 7 positions matching TRBD1. Germline CDR1 SGHRS, CDR2 YFSETQ. The CDR3 runs to 15 residues. The trim removed 2 bases at V and 2 bases at J, leaving 4 bases unmatched.

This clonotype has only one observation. The CDR3 nucleotides are TGTGCCACCAGCAGCTATGGGACAGACAATGAGCAGTTCTTC. The encoded protein is CATSSYGTDNEQFF. V usage is TRBV15 and J usage is TRBJ2-1, with TRBD1 identical over 7 bases. Trimming at V came to 3 bases and at J to 5 bases, leaving 4 bases not matched to a gene. CDR1 is LNHNV, CDR2 YYDKDF, per germline (reference sequence). CDR3 length: 14 residues.

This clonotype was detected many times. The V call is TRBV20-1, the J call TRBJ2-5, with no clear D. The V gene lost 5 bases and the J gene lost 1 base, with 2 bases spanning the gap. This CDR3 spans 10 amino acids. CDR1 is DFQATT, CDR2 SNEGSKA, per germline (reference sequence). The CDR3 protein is CSAFQETQYF. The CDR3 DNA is TGCAGTGCTTTCCAAGAGACCCAGTACTTC.